These T cell receptor beta chains were read from a single sample in a study of blood T cell repertoires in COVID-19. Produced via immunoSEQ multiplex PCR; TCRdb's table is partial and in-frame only. This sample has 45,000 to 65,000 clones, with 75% to 90% found just once. What was sequenced was peripheral blood. The receptors come from a man aged 60 to 75 with active COVID-19. Each CDR3 is given with its conserved first and last residue. D genes are given only for firm matches. Size tells how often a clone was seen (once, few, many) or the class of an expanded clone, and some rows leave it out.

DNA	CDR3	D	V	J	size
TGTGCCAGCAGCTTAGAGGGCGGGGGCAGGGCCCAGTACTTC	CASSLEGGGRAQYF	NA	TRBV7-2	TRBJ2-5	NA
TGTGCCAGCAGTCCTGAACAGCTCCAAGAGACCCAGTACTTC	CASSPEQLQETQYF	NA	TRBV5-6	TRBJ2-5	NA
TGTGCCAGCAGCTTAGCGACAGGGAGCTCCTACGAGCAGTACTTC	CASSLATGSSYEQYF	TRBD1	TRBV7-2	TRBJ2-7	NA
TGTGCCACCAGTGATTCCAGGGTCGACGAGCAGTACTTC	CATSDSRVDEQYF	NA	TRBV24-1	TRBJ2-7	NA
TGTGCCAGCGGGGAGGGGATCAACGAGCAGTACTTC	CASGEGINEQYF	TRBD2	TRBV28	TRBJ2-7	NA
TGTGCCAGCAGTCCCATCCTAGCGGATTCGACCTACGAGCAGTACTTC	CASSPILADSTYEQYF	TRBD2	TRBV6-2/TRBV6-3	TRBJ2-7	NA
TGCGCCAGCAGCTTGGTCGGCGGAGAGCGGGTGGTTTACAATGAGCAGTTCTTC	CASSLVGGERVVYNEQFF	NA	TRBV5-1	TRBJ2-1	NA
TGTGCCAGCAGCTTATTGCCTAGCCTCCTCACAGATACGCAGTATTTT	CASSLLPSLLTDTQYF	NA	TRBV7-3	TRBJ2-3	NA
TGCGCCAGCGGCCCGGGAGGCTGGGAGACCCAGTACTTC	CASGPGGWETQYF	TRBD2	TRBV10-2	TRBJ2-5	NA
TGTGCCAGCAGCTTGGTTCCTAGAGATGTCTACGAGCAGTACTTC	CASSLVPRDVYEQYF	NA	TRBV5-6	TRBJ2-7	NA
TGTGCCACCAGCAGAGATGGGACAAGGGTGCACTTC	CATSRDGTRVHF	NA	TRBV15	TRBJ2-7	NA
TGTGCCAGCTCACCAGGGACACAGACCGGGGAGCTGTTTTTT	CASSPGTQTGELFF	NA	TRBV18	TRBJ2-2	NA
TGTGCCAGCAGCGAGGGACAGGGTGGCTATGGCTACACCTTC	CASSEGQGGYGYTF	TRBD1	TRBV7-2	TRBJ1-2	NA
TGTGCCAGCAGCCCGTGGGTTAGCGGGTACGAGCAGTACTTC	CASSPWVSGYEQYF	TRBD2	TRBV6-5	TRBJ2-7	NA
TGTGCCAGCAAGTCCCCCGCAGGGTCCTACGAGCAGTACTTC	CASKSPAGSYEQYF	NA	TRBV27	TRBJ2-7	NA
TGTGCCAGCAGCACAGGGTTAACTAATGAAAAACTGTTTTTT	CASSTGLTNEKLFF	NA	TRBV27	TRBJ1-4	NA
TGTGCCAGCTCACGTATGAGCACAGATACGCAGTATTTT	CASSRMSTDTQYF	NA	TRBV18	TRBJ2-3	NA
TGTGCCAGCAGCAAGCGAGAGGGCCGCATCGGGGAGCTGTTTTTT	CASSKREGRIGELFF	NA	TRBV11-3	TRBJ2-2	NA
TGTGCCAGCAGCCTCTTAGGGGCCGAGGGGGCAGATACGCAGTATTTT	CASSLLGAEGADTQYF	NA	TRBV28	TRBJ2-3	NA
TGTGCCAGCAGTTTAAGGACTAGCGGGGGAGATACGCAGTATTTT	CASSLRTSGGDTQYF	TRBD2	TRBV28	TRBJ2-3	NA
TGTGCCAGCAGCGCCCGACAGGCCTTTTACAATGAGCAGTTCTTC	CASSARQAFYNEQFF	NA	TRBV11-2	TRBJ2-1	NA
TGTGCCAGCACCCCCCGAGGTAGCGTCTACGAGCAGTACTTC	CASTPRGSVYEQYF	NA	TRBV6-6	TRBJ2-7	NA
TGTGCCAGCAGCTCGAGTAACGTAAGGAGAACTAATGAAAAACTGTTTTTT	CASSSSNVRRTNEKLFF	NA	TRBV7-8	TRBJ1-4	once
TGCGCCAGCAGCCAAGGCGCAGGCTACGAGCAGTACTTC	CASSQGAGYEQYF	NA	TRBV4-1	TRBJ2-7	few
TGTGCCAGCAGCTTAGAGCGGGCTGGCACAGATACGCAGTATTTT	CASSLERAGTDTQYF	NA	TRBV7-9	TRBJ2-3	NA
TGTGCCAGCAGCTCCAAACAGGGGTCCTACAATGAGCAGTTCTTC	CASSSKQGSYNEQFF	TRBD1	TRBV5-5	TRBJ2-1	once
TGTGCCAGCAGCTGGAGGGGACTAGCGGGAGGAGGCGAGCAGTTCTTC	CASSWRGLAGGGEQFF	TRBD2	TRBV5-6	TRBJ2-1	NA
TGCGCCAGTAAGGACAGGGCTAGCAATCAGCCCCAGCATTTT	CASKDRASNQPQHF	TRBD1	TRBV10-1	TRBJ1-5	NA
TGTGCCAGCAGCCAAAGGACAGGGCGGAACACTGAAGCTTTCTTT	CASSQRTGRNTEAFF	TRBD1	TRBV7-8	TRBJ1-1	NA
TGCGCCAGCAGCCAAGCGGGGAGTCACCAGTACAATGAGCAGTTCTTC	CASSQAGSHQYNEQFF	NA	TRBV4-1	TRBJ2-1	NA
TGTGCCAGTAGTATTCCCGGACTAGCCCGGAATGAGCAGTTCTTC	CASSIPGLARNEQFF	TRBD2	TRBV19	TRBJ2-1	NA
TGTGCCAGCAGTTCACTCGGGGGACAGGGCTCCTACGAGCAGTACTTC	CASSSLGGQGSYEQYF	TRBD1	TRBV6-6	TRBJ2-7	NA
TGTGCCAGCAGCGTCCGGGACAGGGGTAACTATGGCTACACCTTC	CASSVRDRGNYGYTF	TRBD1	TRBV5-6	TRBJ1-2	NA
TGTGCCAGTAGGAATACACAGGGGGCGCTTAGTCAGCAGTACTTC	CASRNTQGALSQQYF	TRBD1	TRBV19	TRBJ2-7	NA
TGTGCCAGCAGCTTCTTCACAGGGGCAAACCAAGAGACCCAGTACTTC	CASSFFTGANQETQYF	TRBD1	TRBV5-6	TRBJ2-5	NA
TGTGCCACCAGTGACCAAAAGTACCTCGGAGTAAGGAGCACAGATACGCAGTATTTT	CATSDQKYLGVRSTDTQYF	NA	TRBV24-1	TRBJ2-3	NA
TGTGCCAGCAGCGGGACAGATTGGGGCACTGAAGCTTTCTTT	CASSGTDWGTEAFF	NA	TRBV9	TRBJ1-1	NA
TGTGCCAGCAGCCGCGCCGTGGCGGGAGGGAGTGATGAGCAGTTCTTC	CASSRAVAGGSDEQFF	TRBD2	TRBV7-2	TRBJ2-1	NA
TGTGCCTGGAGGCCGACTAGCTACGAGCAGTACTTC	CAWRPTSYEQYF	NA	TRBV30	TRBJ2-7	NA
TGTGCCAGCAGCTTTACAGGGGGCGCCACTGAAGCTTTCTTT	CASSFTGGATEAFF	TRBD1	TRBV7-3	TRBJ1-1	NA